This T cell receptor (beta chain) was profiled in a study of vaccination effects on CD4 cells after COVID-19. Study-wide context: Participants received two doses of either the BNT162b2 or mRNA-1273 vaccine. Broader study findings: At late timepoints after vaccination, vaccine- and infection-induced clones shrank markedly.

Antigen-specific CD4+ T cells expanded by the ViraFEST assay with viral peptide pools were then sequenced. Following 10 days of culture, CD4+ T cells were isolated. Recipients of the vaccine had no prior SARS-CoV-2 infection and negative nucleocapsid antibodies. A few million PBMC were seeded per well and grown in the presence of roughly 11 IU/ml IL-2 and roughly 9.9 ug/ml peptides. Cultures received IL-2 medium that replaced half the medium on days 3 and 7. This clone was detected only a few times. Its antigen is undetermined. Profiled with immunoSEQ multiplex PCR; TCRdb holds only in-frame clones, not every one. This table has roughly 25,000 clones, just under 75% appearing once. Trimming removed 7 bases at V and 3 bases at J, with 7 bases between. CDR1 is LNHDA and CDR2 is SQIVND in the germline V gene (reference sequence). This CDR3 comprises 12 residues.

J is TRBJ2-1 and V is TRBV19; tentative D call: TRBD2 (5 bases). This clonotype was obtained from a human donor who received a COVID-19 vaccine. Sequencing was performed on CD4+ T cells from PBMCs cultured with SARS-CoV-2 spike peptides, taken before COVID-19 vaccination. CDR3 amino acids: CASKGGYNEQFF. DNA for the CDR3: TGTGCCAGTAAAGGAGGCTACAATGAGCAGTTCTTC.